Detailed here is one T cell receptor (beta chain). At one of its ends the junction is not consistent with the germline gene, which may arise from a read error. CDR1 and CDR2 (germline): MNHNS, SASEGT. This CDR3 is 15 amino acids long. These data belong to a study of blood T cell repertoires in COVID-19. Overall study context: Whether acute or convalescent, the COVID-19 samples came from the United States, Italy and Spain. In each case, the material was cDNA or gDNA derived from T cells, B-cell-depleted T cells, or PBMCs.

The protocol was immunoSEQ multiplex PCR, while the TCRdb copy is restricted to in-frame clones and leaves out a portion. The sample gives over 150,000 clones, 86% of which show up once; about 7.3% is in the top ten. This sequence joins TRBV6-1 and TRBJ2-7; D may correspond to TRBD1 or TRBD2 (5 bases each). This receptor was obtained from a man between 50 and 59 years old with active or convalescent COVID-19. The sample consisted of peripheral blood. As DNA, the CDR3 is TGTGCCAGCAGCGAAGAGGGGAACCCCTTCTACGAGCAGTACTTC. Its protein is CASSEEGNPFYEQYF.